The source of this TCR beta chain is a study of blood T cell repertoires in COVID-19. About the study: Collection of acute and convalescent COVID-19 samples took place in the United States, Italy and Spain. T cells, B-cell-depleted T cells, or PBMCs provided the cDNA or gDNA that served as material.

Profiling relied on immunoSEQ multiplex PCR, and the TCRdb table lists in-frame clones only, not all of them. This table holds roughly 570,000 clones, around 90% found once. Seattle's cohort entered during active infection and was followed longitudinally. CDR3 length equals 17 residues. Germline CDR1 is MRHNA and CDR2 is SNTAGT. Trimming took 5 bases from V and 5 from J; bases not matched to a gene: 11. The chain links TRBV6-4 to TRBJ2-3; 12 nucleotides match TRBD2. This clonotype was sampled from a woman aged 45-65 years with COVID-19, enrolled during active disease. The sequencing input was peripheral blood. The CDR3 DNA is TGTGCCAGCAGTTCGGGACTAGCGGGTGTAGGTGGAGATACGCAGTATTTT. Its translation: CASSSGLAGVGGDTQYF.